These 21 T cell receptor beta chains originate from one sample sequenced in a study of T-cell memory formation after mild COVID-19. MiXCR, run by TCRdb on the 5' RACE reads, gives a single entry per CDR3 protein. The sample holds over 250,000 distinct CDR3 sequences, 15% seen once. The sequencing input was PBMCs or a T cell subset sorted from them (not recorded which). The receptors were gathered from a man aged 18 to 35 who had mild COVID-19 (a few samples of this study predate the infection). Cell type and time point are not known.

This clonotype was seen a handful of times. The gene calls are TRBV11-3 and TRBJ2-2; no reliable D call. The CDR3 contains 19 residues. Germline CDR1 SGHNT, CDR2 YENEEA. Trimming cost V 4 bases and J 5 bases, with 26 bases left between them. The CDR3 loop reads CASSSSLDQQAKGTGELFF. In nucleotides, the CDR3 is TGTGCCAGCAGCTCGAGCTTAGATCAGCAGGCCAAGGGAACCGGGGAGCTGTTTTTT.

This clonotype was found many times. The V gene is TRBV6-4, the J gene TRBJ2-1, with D possibly called TRBD1 or TRBD2 (6 bases each). The germline V gene encodes CDR1 MRHNA and CDR2 SNTAGT. V lost 2 bases and J 4 bases, leaving 9 bases between the germline ends. CDR3 length: 14 amino acids. CDR3 amino acids: CASSDRGDYNEQFF. DNA of the CDR3: TGTGCCAGCAGTGACAGGGGGGATTACAATGAGCAGTTCTTC.

V gene TRBV20-1 combines with J gene TRBJ2-3; either TRBD1 or TRBD2 may fit D (5 bases each). This CDR3 spans 13 amino acids. CDR1 and CDR2 (germline): DFQATT, SNEGSKA (reference sequence). CDR3 in DNA: TGCAGGGGACGGGACGGGGGCACAGATACGCAGTATTTT. This codes for CRGRDGGTDTQYF.

This sequence joins TRBV7-3 and TRBJ2-5; 7 bases are a match to TRBD2. Germline CDR1 and CDR2: SGHTA and FQGTGA. V was clipped by 1 base and J by 1 base; unmatched bases: 3. The CDR3 spans 15 residues. This chain's CDR3 is CASSLRGLPQETQYF. The CDR3 DNA reads as TGTGCCAGCAGCTTAAGGGGACTACCCCAAGAGACCCAGTACTTC.

This clonotype turned up a few times. CDR3 amino acids: CASSSLVGHEQYF. The CDR3 nucleotides read TGTGCCAGCAGCTCCCTAGTCGGCCACGAGCAGTACTTC. This chain uses TRBV5-5 with TRBJ2-7; no reliable D call. V lost 3 bases to trimming and J lost 5 bases, with 12 bases between them. This CDR3 has 13 amino acids. Germline CDR1 reads SGHKS; CDR2 reads YYEKEE (reference sequence).

The chain uses TRBV29-1 and TRBJ2-1; 10 bases agree with TRBD1. The V and J ends lost 6 bases and 6 bases, in that order; junction bases with no gene match: 5. Germline lookup yields CDR1 SQVTM and CDR2 ANQGSEA. The CDR3 is 13 residues long. The CDR3 DNA follows: TGCAGCGTGAGACAGGGGGCTGTCAATGAGCAGTTCTTC. It codes for CSVRQGAVNEQFF.

The table lists this clonotype with a few counts. The rearrangement links TRBV24-1 to TRBJ2-5, with 7 bases fitting TRBD1. Per germline, CDR1 KGHDR and CDR2 SFDVKD. With 9 bases clipped from V and 1 base from J, the junction kept 7 bases outside the gene matches. The CDR3 contains 14 residues. The CDR3 sequence is CATGPGTVQETQYF. The CDR3 nucleotides read TGTGCCACCGGACCAGGGACAGTCCAAGAGACCCAGTACTTC.

This clonotype has a count of ten or more. The chain has TRBV5-1 and TRBJ1-2; 11 positions agree with TRBD1. This CDR3 spans 20 amino acids. V shed 4 bases and J 1 base; nucleotides not matched to a gene: 18. Germline lookup yields CDR1 SGHRS and CDR2 YFSETQ. DNA of the CDR3: TGCGCCAGCAGCCTTCCCGAAACCCGGGACAGGGGGACCAATAACTATGGCTACACCTTC. Translation: CASSLPETRDRGTNNYGYTF. Full variable domain (missing parts from reference TRBV5-1 and TRBJ1-2): KAGVTQTPRYLIKTRGQQVTLSCSPISGHRSVSWYQQTPGQGLQFLFEYFSETQRNKGNFPGRFSGRQFSNSRSEMNVSTLELGDSALYLCASSLPETRDRGTNNYGYTFGSGTRLTVV.

The rearrangement uses TRBV11-2 and TRBJ2-7; D is possibly TRBD1 or TRBD2 (5 bases each). The germline CDR1 and CDR2 sequences are SGHAT and FQNNGV. This CDR3 is 15 amino acids long. V was clipped by 5 bases and J by 5 bases, with 19 bases between them. CDR3 in amino acids: CASSRTARGPNEQYF. The CDR3 region has the DNA TGTGCCAGCAGCAGAACGGCCCGGGGCCCGAACGAGCAGTACTTC.

The CDR3 loop is CASSYSTGAADTQYF. The CDR3, as DNA: TGTGCCAGCAGTTACTCGACGGGGGCAGCGGATACGCAGTATTTT. The genes are TRBV6-5 and TRBJ2-3; tentatively, D is TRBD1 or TRBD2 (6 bases each). Germline V gene data show CDR1 as MNHEY and CDR2 as SVGAGI. Trimming removed 0 bases at V and 6 bases at J, with 13 bases between. This CDR3 has 15 residues.

The chain combines TRBV24-1 with TRBJ1-5; D perhaps matches TRBD1 (5 bases). The CDR3 sequence is 15 residues long. V was cut by 0 bases and J by 6 bases, with 11 bases left in between. CDR1 is KGHDR and CDR2 is SFDVKD in the germline V gene. The CDR3 sequence: CATSDLTGRRQPQHF. The CDR3 coding sequence is TGTGCCACCAGTGATTTGACAGGAAGACGTCAGCCCCAGCATTTT.

This rearrangement joins TRBV2 to TRBJ2-7; maybe TRBD2 (5 bases). The CDR3 is made up of 14 amino acids. Germline V gene lookup returns CDR1 SNHLY and CDR2 FYNNEI. The ends were cut back, 2 bases at V and 2 bases at J, with 10 bases in the middle. The CDR3 DNA reads as TGTGCCAGCAGTGAACGACGGGGTGCCTACGAGCAGTACTTC. It encodes CASSERRGAYEQYF.

This clonotype has more than one count but fewer than ten. Possible read error: a much larger clone is one base away. This CDR3 reads CASSLGASGLTDTQYF. CDR3 sequence (DNA): TGCGCCAGCAGCTTGGGGGCTAGCGGGCTCACAGATACGCAGTATTTT. This chain links TRBV5-1 with TRBJ2-3, with 8 bases matching TRBD2. Looked up from germline, CDR1 is SGHRS and CDR2 is YFSETQ. There are 16 residues in the CDR3. The junction had 5 bases not matched to a gene; V was cut back by 0 bases and J by 2 bases.

Ten or more counts support this clonotype. The chain employs TRBV9 and TRBJ2-1; D remains ambiguous. The CDR3 totals 13 residues. Germline V gives CDR1 SGDLS, CDR2 YYNGEE. V lost 2 bases to trimming and J lost 8 bases, with 11 bases between them. CDR3 amino acids: CASSVEGRDEQFF. The CDR3 bases are TGTGCCAGCAGCGTGGAAGGACGGGATGAGCAGTTCTTC.

This sequence joins TRBV12-3 or TRBV12-4 and TRBJ1-3; possibly TRBD1 for D (5 bases). V lost 6 bases to trimming and J lost 0 bases, with 27 bases between them. CDR3 length equals 20 residues. CDR3 DNA: TGTGCCAGCAGCCATCCGGTGGGACGGAAGCCTACTCACTCTGGAAACACCATATATTTT. Translating it yields CASSHPVGRKPTHSGNTIYF.

The rearrangement uses TRBV28 and TRBJ2-3; 13 bases are a match to TRBD2. The CDR3 runs 15 residues. Trimming cost V 6 bases and J 9 bases; bases outside gene matches: 9. CDR1 and CDR2 from the germline V gene are MDHEN and SYDVKM. The CDR3 loop reads CASRHTSGGASTQYF. The CDR3 bases are TGTGCCAGCAGACACACTAGCGGGGGGGCCTCCACGCAGTATTTT.

The chain has TRBV4-3 and TRBJ2-2; no reliable D call. V lost 0 bases to trimming and J lost 0 bases, with 14 bases between them. In germline, CDR1 is LGHNA, CDR2 YSLEER. The CDR3 is made up of 18 amino acids. The CDR3 region is CASSQDFRRRPNTGELFF. The CDR3 nucleotides are TGCGCCAGCAGCCAAGATTTCAGGCGTAGACCGAACACCGGGGAGCTGTTTTTT.

This clonotype was detected a few times. The J gene is TRBJ2-7, the V gene TRBV4-1; D gene uncertain. From germline, CDR1 is MGHRA and CDR2 YSYEKL. V shed 0 bases and J shed 9 bases, with 12 bases lying between them. This CDR3 contains 13 residues. The CDR3 loop reads CASSQETHTRQYV. The CDR3 region has the DNA TGCGCCAGCAGCCAAGAGACCCATACAAGGCAGTACGTC.

This clonotype has ten or more counts. V and J are TRBV4-2 and TRBJ2-3; TRBD2 matches at 10 bases. The CDR3 length is 16 residues. Per germline, CDR1 LGHNA and CDR2 YNFKEQ. With V trimmed by 0 bases and J by 1 base, 1 base remained unmatched. In DNA, the CDR3 is TGTGCCAGCAGCCAAGATCTAGCGGGGGGCACAGATACGCAGTATTTT. Translated: CASSQDLAGGTDTQYF.

This sequence joins TRBV7-9 and TRBJ2-5; TRBD2 aligns across 10 bases. The CDR3 is 14 residues long. After removal of 1 base from V and 6 bases from J, the junction contained 2 bases not matched to a gene. CDR1 is SEHNR and CDR2 is FQNEAQ in the germline V gene (reference sequence). CDR3 coding DNA: TGTGCCAGCAGCTTAGTACTAGCGGGGCAGACCCAGTACTTC. It specifies CASSLVLAGQTQYF. The full variable domain, its missing parts supplied by reference TRBV7-9 and TRBJ2-5, is DTGVSQNPRHKITKRGQNVTFRCDPISEHNRLYWYRQTLGQGPEFLTYFQNEAQLEKSRLLSDRFSAERPKGSFSTLEIQRTEQGDSAMYLCASSLVLAGQTQYFGPGTRLLVL.

This clonotype came up a few times. This chain connects TRBV28 to TRBJ2-1; TRBD2 matches 7 bases. V trimming: 3 bases; J trimming: 5 bases; junction bases outside the gene matches: 4. Germline lookup yields CDR1 MDHEN and CDR2 SYDVKM. This CDR3 spans 14 amino acids. The CDR3 region has the DNA TGTGCCAGCAGTTTCCGGCGGGGGAACAATGAGCAGTTCTTC. This sequence encodes CASSFRRGNNEQFF.